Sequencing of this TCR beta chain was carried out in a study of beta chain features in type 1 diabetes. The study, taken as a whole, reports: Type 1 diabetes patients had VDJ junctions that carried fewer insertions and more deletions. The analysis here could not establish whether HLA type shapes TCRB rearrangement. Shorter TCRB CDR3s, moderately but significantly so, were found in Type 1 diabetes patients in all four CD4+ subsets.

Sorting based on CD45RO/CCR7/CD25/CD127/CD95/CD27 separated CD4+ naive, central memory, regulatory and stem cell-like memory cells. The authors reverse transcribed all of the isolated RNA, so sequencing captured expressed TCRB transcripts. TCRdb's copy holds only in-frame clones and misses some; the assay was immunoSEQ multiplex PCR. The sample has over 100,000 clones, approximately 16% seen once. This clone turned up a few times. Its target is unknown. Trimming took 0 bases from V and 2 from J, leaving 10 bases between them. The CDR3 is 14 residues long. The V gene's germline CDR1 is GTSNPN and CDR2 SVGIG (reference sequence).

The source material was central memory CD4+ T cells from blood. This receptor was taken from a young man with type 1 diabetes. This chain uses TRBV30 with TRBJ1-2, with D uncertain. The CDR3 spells CAWSVLPFNYGYTF. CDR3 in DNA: TGTGCCTGGAGTGTACTCCCGTTCAACTATGGCTACACCTTC.